This T cell receptor (beta chain) was observed in a study of regulatory T cells in long-lasting Graves disease. The study's findings and limits: Preferential use of TRBV28, TRBJ1-2 and TRBJ2-5 was seen in persistent disease. Clonotypes that were public and shared totalled about 2,500 in persistent patients versus about a thousand in new patients. Lower TCR diversity was seen in persistent Graves' patients than in newly diagnosed ones.

Time point reported: newly diagnosed GD, antithyroid drugs for less than 3 months. Extracted PBMC RNA gave rise to the TCR library. With 1 base removed from V and 2 bases from J, the gap between germline ends came to 15 bases. The CDR3 length is 17 residues. Germline lookup yields CDR1 SGHVS and CDR2 FQNEAQ. TCR beta libraries were built with iRepertoire HTBI primers and Arm-PCR of CDR3 regions. TCRdb reprocessed the multiplex PCR reads via MiXCR and lists one record per CDR3 protein. The table lists around 330,000 distinct CDR3 sequences, about 20% of them singletons. This clonotype was counted at least ten times. Its matching antigen is unknown.

The sequencing here drew on peripheral blood mononuclear cells (PBMCs), taken at new diagnosis, from a patient treated with antithyroid drugs. The chain employs TRBV7-8 and TRBJ1-3; D is ambiguous. This receptor was taken from a female donor with Graves disease. CDR3 DNA: TGTGCCAGCAGCTTAGGGTCAGGCGCGGGTACTGGAAACACCATATATTTT. Translating it yields CASSLGSGAGTGNTIYF.